A selection of T cell receptor beta chains follows, all from one sample in a study of control samples from healthy donors and cancer patients. Using immunoSEQ multiplex PCR, the repertoire was profiled, and TCRdb retains in-frame clones only, with some absent. The data contain 65,000 to 70,000 clones, roughly 82% of them singletons. The material sequenced was PBMCs. These receptors originate from a woman aged 45-59 years with lung cancer. The CDR3 runs from the conserved cysteine through the conserved F or W. The D gene is left open where the match is weak. Size is stated for part of the rows, as once, few or many counts, or as a class when the clone is expanded.

.,.,TRBJ1-6,TRBV27,CASSLRKVGNSPLHF,TGTGCCAGCAGTTTGAGGAAAGTGGGCAATTCACCCCTCCACTTT
.,.,TRBJ2-3,TRBV12-2,CASRLATKTGQGGDTQYF,TGTGCAAGTCGCTTAGCGACCAAAACGGGACAGGGAGGAGATACGCAGTATTTT
.,.,TRBJ1-2,TRBV9,CASSTWTGSRYGYTF,TGTGCCAGCAGCACCTGGACGGGATCAAGGTATGGCTACACCTTC
.,.,TRBJ1-6,TRBV14,CASSLTGTRNSPLHF,TGTGCCAGCAGCCTTACCGGGACCCGAAATTCACCCCTCCACTTT
TRBD2,once,TRBJ2-2,TRBV19,CASSRGGSANTGELFF,TGTGCCAGTAGTAGGGGGGGGTCAGCGAACACCGGGGAGCTGTTTTTT
.,.,TRBJ1-1,TRBV4-3,CASSHNKNTEAFF,TGCGCCAGCAGCCACAACAAGAACACTGAAGCTTTCTTT
.,.,TRBJ1-2,TRBV2,CASSEGDIYGYTF,TGTGCCAGCAGTGAAGGGGACATCTATGGCTACACCTTC
.,.,TRBJ1-6,TRBV27,CASSYREGSPLHF,TGTGCCAGCAGTTACAGGGAGGGTTCACCCCTCCACTTT
.,.,TRBJ1-1,TRBV4-3,CASSQELKNTEAFF,TGCGCCAGCAGCCAAGAGCTCAAGAACACTGAAGCTTTCTTT
.,.,TRBJ1-1,TRBV19,CASTGAAGMGATEAFF,TGTGCCAGTACCGGGGCGGCCGGGATGGGAGCCACTGAAGCTTTCTTT
.,.,TRBJ2-7,TRBV27,CASSSLPPSRYEQYF,TGTGCCAGCAGTTCCCTGCCCCCATCCAGATACGAGCAGTACTTC
.,.,TRBJ2-3,TRBV30,CAWSVQGTGGTQYF,TGTGCCTGGAGTGTACAAGGGACCGGAGGTACGCAGTATTTT
.,.,TRBJ2-5,TRBV11-2,CASSLVETQYF,TGTGCCAGCAGCTTGGTTGAAACCCAGTACTTC
TRBD1,.,TRBJ2-7,TRBV6-5,CASRWRGQGLNEQYF,TGTGCCAGCCGTTGGAGGGGACAGGGACTCAACGAGCAGTACTTC
.,.,TRBJ1-3,TRBV7-9,CASSLEGSGNTIYF,TGTGCCAGCAGCTTAGAGGGGTCTGGAAACACCATATATTTT
.,.,TRBJ1-1,TRBV9,CASSVDTGKQAFF,TGTGCCAGCAGCGTAGATACGGGAAAGCAAGCTTTCTTT
.,once,TRBJ2-1,TRBV20-1,CSASGRVPHEQFF,TGCAGTGCTAGTGGCAGGGTCCCCCATGAGCAGTTCTTC
TRBD1,few,TRBJ2-7,TRBV6-1,CASSLARTGINEQYF,TGTGCCAGCAGTTTGGCGCGGACAGGGATCAACGAGCAGTACTTC
TRBD1,.,TRBJ1-6,TRBV7-3,CASSLWTGGNSPLHF,TGTGCCAGCAGCCTCTGGACAGGGGGTAATTCACCCCTCCACTTT
.,.,TRBJ1-1,TRBV9,CASSGEMNTEAFF,TGTGCCAGCAGCGGTGAGATGAACACTGAAGCTTTCTTT
TRBD2,.,TRBJ2-2,TRBV19,CASSERGAYTGELFF,TGTGCCAGTAGTGAGCGGGGGGCCTACACCGGGGAGCTGTTTTTT
.,once,TRBJ2-3,TRBV27,CASSSSQQTQYF,TGTGCCAGCAGCTCCAGCCAGCAGACGCAGTATTTT
.,.,TRBJ1-2,TRBV2,CAGAGEILYGYTF,TGTGCCGGTGCCGGGGAGATACTCTATGGCTACACCTTC
.,.,TRBJ1-1,TRBV5-4,CASSLGQGTTEAFF,TGTGCCAGCAGCTTGGGGCAGGGGACGACTGAAGCTTTCTTT
.,few,TRBJ2-5,TRBV6-5,CASSYAGQETQYF,TGTGCCAGCAGTTACGCGGGACAAGAGACCCAGTACTTC
.,few,TRBJ1-3,TRBV7-6,CASSPNSGNTIYF,TGTGCCAGCAGCCCTAACTCTGGAAACACCATATATTTT
.,.,TRBJ1-4,TRBV2,CASSGMVATNEKLFF,TGTGCCAGCAGTGGAATGGTAGCAACTAATGAAAAACTGTTTTTT
.,few,TRBJ2-6,TRBV10-3,CAISEGFSSGANVLTF,TGTGCCATCAGTGAGGGCTTTAGCTCTGGGGCCAACGTCCTGACTTTC
.,.,TRBJ1-2,TRBV7-2,CASSLSGAYGYTF,TGTGCCAGCAGCTTATCGGGGGCCTATGGCTACACCTTC
TRBD1,once,TRBJ2-2,TRBV10-2,CASSDDRGGKIGELFF,TGCGCCAGCAGTGACGACAGGGGGGGGAAGATCGGGGAGCTGTTTTTT
.,.,TRBJ1-3,TRBV30,CAWSVLLSSGNTIYF,TGTGCCTGGAGTGTACTCTTGAGCTCTGGAAACACCATATATTTT
TRBD1,.,TRBJ2-3,TRBV12-3/TRBV12-4,CASTDRDVNTQYF,TGTGCCAGCACCGACAGGGACGTTAATACGCAGTATTTT
.,.,TRBJ2-1,TRBV28,CASSWTNNEQFF,TGTGCCAGCAGTTGGACAAACAATGAGCAGTTCTTC
.,.,TRBJ1-4,TRBV5-1,CASSLATNNEKLFF,TGCGCCAGCAGCTTGGCCACCAATAATGAAAAACTGTTTTTT
.,.,TRBJ1-5,TRBV12-3/TRBV12-4,CASRGRRDQPQHF,TGTGCCAGCAGGGGACGGAGGGATCAGCCCCAGCATTTT
TRBD1,.,TRBJ2-7,TRBV27,CASSLSRGFSYEQYF,TGTGCCAGCAGTTTATCCAGGGGGTTCTCCTACGAGCAGTACTTC
.,.,TRBJ1-4,TRBV18,CASSPVFRDTTTNEKLFF,TGTGCCAGCTCACCGGTTTTTAGGGACACGACAACTAATGAAAAACTGTTTTTT
TRBD2,.,TRBJ2-1,TRBV10-3,CAISESRTSGGANSYNEQFF,TGTGCCATCAGTGAGTCGAGGACTAGCGGGGGGGCCAACTCCTACAATGAGCAGTTCTTC